The clone carrying this T cell receptor (beta chain) showed up many times. The antigen is undetermined. The data were obtained in a study of T cells after yellow fever vaccination. Study-level points and caveats: The secondary response was weaker but peaked faster, day 5 versus 15. Boosting was followed by the reappearance of most primary-vaccination clones (under 97% CD4, under 90% CD8).

A 5'RACE template-switching step, the method used to make TCR cDNA, added a universal primer site and UMIs. TCRdb reanalysed the 5' RACE reads using MiXCR and keeps one entry per CDR3 protein. The sample lists a few hundred thousand distinct CDR3 sequences, under 14% occurring once. From germline, CDR1 is SGHAT and CDR2 FQDESV (reference sequence). Trimming cost V 2 bases and J 6 bases, with 28 bases left between them. There are 19 residues in the CDR3. The TCR originated in a man between 18 and 29 years old who received the YFV17D yellow fever vaccine. This sample comprised PBMCs, obtained on the day of the first yellow fever vaccination. The chain is built from TRBV11-1 and TRBJ1-1, with a weak D call TRBD1 (6 bases). The CDR3 DNA follows: TGTGCCAGCAGCTTAAGAGGGGGAGGGGCGACCGGGATGATGTCTGAAGCTTTCTTT. It encodes CASSLRGGGATGMMSEAFF.